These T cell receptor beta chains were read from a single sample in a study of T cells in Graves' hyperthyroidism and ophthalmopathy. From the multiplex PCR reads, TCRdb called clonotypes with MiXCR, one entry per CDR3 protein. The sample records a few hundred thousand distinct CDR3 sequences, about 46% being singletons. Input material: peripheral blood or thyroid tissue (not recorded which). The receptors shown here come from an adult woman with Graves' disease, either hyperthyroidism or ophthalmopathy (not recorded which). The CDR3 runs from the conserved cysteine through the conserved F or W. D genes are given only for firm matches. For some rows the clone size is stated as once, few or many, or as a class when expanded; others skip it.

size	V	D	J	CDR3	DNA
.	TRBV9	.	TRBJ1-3	CASSVDRRNTIYF	TGTGCCAGCAGCGTAGACAGACGAAACACCATATATTTT
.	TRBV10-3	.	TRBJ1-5	CAISSDGNSNQPQHF	TGTGCCATCAGTAGCGACGGCAATAGCAATCAGCCCCAGCATTTT
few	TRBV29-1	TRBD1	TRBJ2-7	CSVEVTGTVYEQYF	TGCAGCGTTGAGGTTACCGGGACAGTGTACGAGCAGTACTTC
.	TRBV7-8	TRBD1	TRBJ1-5	CASSLGPLGQGLGQPQHF	TGTGCCAGCAGCTTAGGTCCATTGGGACAGGGGCTCGGACAGCCCCAGCATTTT
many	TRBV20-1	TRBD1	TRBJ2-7	CSARDPQGANYEQYF	TGCAGTGCTAGAGATCCCCAGGGGGCCAACTACGAGCAGTACTTC
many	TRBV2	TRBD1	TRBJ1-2	CASSDRSTGKSGYTF	TGTGCCAGCAGTGATCGATCGACAGGGAAAAGCGGCTACACCTTC
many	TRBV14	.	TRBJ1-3	CANKGSGNTIYF	TGTGCCAACAAGGGATCTGGAAACACCATATATTTT
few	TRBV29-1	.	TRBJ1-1	CSVEVTEAFF	TGCAGCGTTGAGGTGACTGAAGCTTTCTTT
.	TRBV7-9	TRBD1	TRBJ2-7	CASSYAQGAYEQYF	TGTGCCAGCAGTTACGCCCAGGGGGCATACGAGCAGTACTTC
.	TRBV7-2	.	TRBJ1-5	CASSRPAGGRRETQHF	TGTGCCAGCAGTCGTCCCGCGGGGGGCAGGCGAGAGACCCAGCATTTT
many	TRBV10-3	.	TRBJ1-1	CAISVEAPAEAFF	TGTGCCATCAGTGTGGAGGCGCCCGCTGAAGCTTTCTTT
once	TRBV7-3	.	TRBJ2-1	CASSPSGNSYNEQFF	TGTGCCAGCAGTCCCAGCGGCAACTCCTACAATGAGCAGTTCTTC
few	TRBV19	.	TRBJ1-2	CASSFTGHNYGYTF	TGTGCCAGTAGCTTCACAGGACATAACTATGGCTACACCTTC
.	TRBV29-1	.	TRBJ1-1	CSVVVFGRDTEAFF	TGCAGCGTTGTGGTTTTTGGTAGGGACACTGAAGCTTTCTTT
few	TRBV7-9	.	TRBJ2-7	CASSGDRSESSEQYF	TGTGCCAGCAGCGGAGACAGGAGTGAGAGTTCCGAGCAGTACTTC
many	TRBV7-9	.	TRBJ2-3	CASSNSEKGDTQYF	TGTGCCAGCAGCAATAGCGAAAAGGGAGATACGCAGTATTTT
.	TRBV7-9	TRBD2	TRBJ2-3	CASTRAGATDTQYF	TGTGCCAGCACCCGGGCGGGAGCAACAGATACGCAGTATTTT
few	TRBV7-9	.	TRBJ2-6	CASSQGQGANVLTF	TGTGCCAGCAGCCAAGGACAGGGGGCCAACGTCCTGACTTTC
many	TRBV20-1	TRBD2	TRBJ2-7	CSARSSGRVYEQYF	TGCAGTGCTCGCTCTAGCGGGAGGGTTTACGAGCAGTACTTC
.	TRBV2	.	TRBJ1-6	CASSELGRGIDSPLHF	TGTGCCAGCAGTGAGTTGGGGCGGGGGATCGATTCACCCCTCCACTTT
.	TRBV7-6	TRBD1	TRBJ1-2	CASSFTGDSLSNYGYTF	TGTGCCAGCAGCTTCACAGGGGACAGCCTCTCTAACTATGGCTACACCTTC
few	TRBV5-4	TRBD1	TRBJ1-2	CASSRTHRDRGSDGYTF	TGTGCCAGCAGCAGAACACACCGGGACAGGGGGAGTGATGGCTACACCTTC
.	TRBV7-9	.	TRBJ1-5	CASSPPSGNQPQHF	TGTGCCAGCAGCCCCCCTTCGGGGAATCAGCCCCAGCATTTT
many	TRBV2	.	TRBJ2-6	CASSAGSGANVLTF	TGTGCCAGCAGTGCAGGGTCTGGGGCCAACGTCCTGACTTTC
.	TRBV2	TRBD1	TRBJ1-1	CASSEAGTGRVNTEAFF	TGTGCCAGCAGTGAAGCCGGGACAGGGCGGGTGAACACTGAAGCTTTCTTT
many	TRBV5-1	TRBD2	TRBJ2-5	CASSASGSKETQYF	TGCGCCAGCAGCGCAAGCGGGAGTAAAGAGACCCAGTACTTC
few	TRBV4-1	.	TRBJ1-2	CASSRARGIGDSGGYGYTF	TGCGCCAGCAGCCGAGCCCGGGGAATAGGAGACAGCGGAGGGTATGGCTACACCTTC
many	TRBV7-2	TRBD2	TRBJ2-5	CASSLVGIAGTETQYF	TGTGCCAGCAGCTTAGTCGGGATAGCGGGAACAGAGACCCAGTACTTC
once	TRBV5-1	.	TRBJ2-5	CASSLAGTAEETQYF	TGCGCCAGCAGCTTGGCGGGGACTGCTGAAGAGACCCAGTACTTC